One and the same sample provided the 30 T cell receptor beta chains below, sequenced in a study of cytomegalovirus exposure and HLA in healthy donors. TCRdb's table, derived via immunoSEQ multiplex PCR, lists solely in-frame clones and lacks some. The sample carries approximately 300,000 clones, around 90% recorded once. What was sequenced was PBMCs. The receptors originated from a woman aged 25 to 39 in good health and CMV-seropositive.

A single count supports this clone. The gene calls are TRBV7-3 and TRBJ1-5, with TRBD1 as a possible D gene (5 bases). V lost 1 base and J 1 base, leaving 14 bases between the germline ends. CDR3 size: 17 residues. CDR1 and CDR2 (germline): SGHTA, FQGTGA. The CDR3 loop reads CASSLRGGTKSNQPQHF. The CDR3 region has the DNA TGTGCCAGCAGCTTAAGGGGCGGGACCAAAAGCAATCAGCCCCAGCATTTT.

This clone was counted once. The CDR3 spells CASSMGQTNQPQHF. The CDR3 DNA sequence: TGTGCCAGCAGTATGGGACAGACCAATCAGCCCCAGCATTTT. The chain couples TRBV27 to TRBJ1-5; 7 bases are a match to TRBD1. Germline-derived CDR1 and CDR2 are MNHEY and SMNVEV (reference sequence). The CDR3 consists of 14 residues. Trimming at V came to 5 bases and at J to 3 bases, leaving 4 bases not matched to a gene.

The chain is built from TRBV27 and TRBJ2-3, with 8 bases identical to TRBD2. Trimming removed 6 bases from V and 1 base from J; junction bases left unmatched: 9. The CDR3 extends over 16 amino acids. Germline V gene data show CDR1 as MNHEY and CDR2 as SMNVEV (reference sequence). CDR3 residues: CASSSARGGGTDTQYF. The CDR3 DNA sequence: TGTGCCAGCAGCTCCGCACGGGGGGGCGGCACAGATACGCAGTATTTT.

This clone was counted between two and nine times. Here the CDR3 DNA reads TGTGCCAGCAGCCAAGGTCCAGGTGACTATGGCTACACCTTC. This translates into CASSQGPGDYGYTF. V usage is TRBV4-2 and J usage is TRBJ1-2, with D unresolved. Germline V gene data show CDR1 as LGHNA and CDR2 as YNFKEQ. The CDR3 runs 14 residues. V gave up 1 base and J gave up 3 bases, with 9 bases separating them.

CDR3 sequence (DNA): TGTGCCAGCAGCGTTGAGGGGGCTTCCTACGAGCAGTACTTC. Its protein product is CASSVEGASYEQYF. The genes are TRBV9 and TRBJ2-7; 7 positions agree with TRBD1. This CDR3 contains 14 residues. J lost 1 base, V lost 2 bases, and 3 bases had no gene match. Germline V gene lookup returns CDR1 SGDLS and CDR2 YYNGEE.

This clone was counted only a few times. Here the CDR3 DNA reads TGTGCCAGCAGCTCATCCACAGGGTACACCGGGGAGCTGTTTTTT. Encoded protein: CASSSSTGYTGELFF. The gene calls are TRBV7-3 and TRBJ2-2; D is perhaps TRBD1 (6 bases). CDR3 length equals 15 residues. The germline V gene has CDR1 SGHTA and CDR2 FQGTGA. Trimming cost V 4 bases and J 3 bases, with 12 bases left between them.

V usage is TRBV4-1 and J usage is TRBJ2-7, with TRBD1 identical over 9 bases. Trimming removed 4 bases from V and 7 bases from J; junction bases left unmatched: 8. The CDR3 loop spans 14 amino acids. Germline CDR1 is MGHRA and CDR2 is YSYEKL. The CDR3: CASSLMTGGEEQYF. Written as DNA, the CDR3 is TGCGCCAGCAGCCTCATGACAGGGGGGGAAGAGCAGTACTTC.

The chain uses TRBV30 and TRBJ2-7; D might be TRBD1 or TRBD2, each matching 5 bases. Per germline, CDR1 GTSNPN and CDR2 SVGIG (reference sequence). V was shortened by 0 bases and J by 5 bases, with 5 bases between the two germline ends. The CDR3 contains 11 residues. The chain's CDR3 is CAWSVGDEQYF. CDR3 coding DNA: TGTGCCTGGAGTGTGGGGGACGAGCAGTACTTC.

This chain connects TRBV9 to TRBJ2-5, with D perhaps TRBD1 (6 bases). The germline V gene has CDR1 SGDLS and CDR2 YYNGEE. V was pared by 1 base and J by 4 bases, with 14 bases between. The CDR3 sequence is 15 residues long. The CDR3 bases are TGTGCCAGCAGCGTAAGGCAGGGGATTGGAGAGACCCAGTACTTC. The encoded protein is CASSVRQGIGETQYF.

This chain uses TRBV27 with TRBJ2-7; no clear D. CDR3 length: 13 residues. CDR1 and CDR2 from the germline V gene are MNHEY and SMNVEV (reference sequence). V lost 2 bases, J lost 2 bases, and 7 bases lay in between. In DNA form, the CDR3 reads TGTGCCAGCAGTTTAAGGCCTCCCTACGAGCAGTACTTC. Its protein is CASSLRPPYEQYF.

The rearrangement links TRBV4-3 to TRBJ1-1, with D perhaps TRBD1 (6 bases). Looked up from germline, CDR1 is LGHNA and CDR2 is YSLEER. The CDR3 is 17 residues long. V lost 2 bases, J lost 7 bases, and 23 bases lay in between. This chain's CDR3 is CASSQTPGAGVLVEAFF. DNA of the CDR3: TGCGCCAGCAGCCAAACCCCAGGAGCAGGGGTGCTCGTTGAAGCTTTCTTT.

The rearrangement links TRBV18 to TRBJ1-1, with TRBD1 as a possible D gene (6 bases). Trimming stripped 3 bases from V and 2 bases from J, with 13 bases between. The CDR3 extends over 15 amino acids. The germline V gene encodes CDR1 KGHSH and CDR2 LQKENI. The DNA of the CDR3 is TGTGCCAGCTCACCCCTTATAGGGGGTAACACTGAAGCTTTCTTT. Translating it yields CASSPLIGGNTEAFF. Combining the CDR3 with reference TRBV18 and TRBJ1-1 gives the whole variable domain NAGVMQNPRHLVRRRGQEARLRCSPMKGHSHVYWYRQLPEEGLKFMVYLQKENIIDESGMPKERFSAEFPKEGPSILRIQQVVRGDSAAYFCASSPLIGGNTEAFFGQGTRLTVV.

The chain combines TRBV7-9 with TRBJ2-7, with 8 bases lining up with TRBD1. Germline assignment: CDR1 SEHNR and CDR2 FQNEAQ (reference sequence). The V and J ends lost 2 bases and 3 bases, in that order; junction bases with no gene match: 9. This CDR3 has 16 amino acids. CDR3 in DNA: TGTGCCAGCAGCTTAATCGAGCAGGGGGCTTACTACGAGCAGTACTTC. The encoded protein is CASSLIEQGAYYEQYF.

The chain has TRBV2 and TRBJ1-6; TRBD1 matches at 7 bases. The ends lost 5 bases at V and 7 bases at J; junction bases unmatched: 11. Germline CDR1 is SNHLY and CDR2 is FYNNEI. CDR3 length equals 16 residues. The CDR3 coding sequence is TGTGCCAGCAGTCCCCGGACAGGTTCGAGCAATTCACCCCTCCACTTT. Its protein is CASSPRTGSSNSPLHF.

The genes are TRBV5-6 and TRBJ1-4, with D unresolved. Per germline, CDR1 SGHDT and CDR2 YYEEEE. The CDR3 covers 15 residues. V dropped 2 bases and J dropped 7 bases, with 15 bases sitting between them. CDR3 sequence (DNA): TGTGCCAGCAGCTTTGCGCCGGCCCCAGGTGAAAAACTGTTTTTT. Translation: CASSFAPAPGEKLFF. Using reference TRBV5-6 and TRBJ1-4 for the parts outside the CDR3, the full variable domain is DAGVTQSPTHLIKTRGQQVTLRCSPKSGHDTVSWYQQALGQGPQFIFQYYEEEERQRGNFPDRFSGHQFPNYSSELNVNALLLGDSALYLCASSFAPAPGEKLFFGSGTQLSVL.

J is TRBJ2-1 and V is TRBV28, with 8 bases lining up with TRBD1. The germline gives CDR1 MDHEN, CDR2 SYDVKM. The CDR3 is 15 residues long. J gave up 3 bases and V 6 bases, and 7 bases lay outside the gene matches. The CDR3 protein is CASRPAGTGYNEQFF. The CDR3 DNA follows: TGTGCCAGCAGACCTGCCGGGACAGGCTACAATGAGCAGTTCTTC.

The chain couples TRBV5-6 to TRBJ2-2; perhaps D is TRBD1 or TRBD2 (6 bases each). V was clipped by 5 bases and J by 5 bases, with 10 bases between them. The length of the CDR3 is 13 residues. Germline CDR1 SGHDT, CDR2 YYEEEE. CDR3 in DNA: TGTGCCAGCAGAGTAGGGGGGACCGGGGAGCTGTTTTTT. This translates into CASRVGGTGELFF.

The chain links TRBV18 to TRBJ1-2, with D perhaps matching TRBD1 (5 bases). Trimming took 2 bases from V and 0 from J, leaving 13 bases between them. From germline, CDR1 is KGHSH and CDR2 LQKENI. The CDR3 runs to 16 residues. CDR3 DNA: TGTGCCAGCTCACCAAAGGAGGGGCTGGCTAACTATGGCTACACCTTC. Its protein is CASSPKEGLANYGYTF.

DNA of the CDR3: TGTGCCAGCAGTTTAGGCAAGCTGGAGACCCAGTACTTC. As protein: CASSLGKLETQYF. The V gene is TRBV27, the J gene TRBJ2-5; no clear D. Germline-derived CDR1 and CDR2 are MNHEY and SMNVEV (reference sequence). The CDR3 runs to 13 residues. Trimming took 2 bases from V and 5 from J, leaving 9 bases between them.

V usage is TRBV4-3 and J usage is TRBJ1-5; D ambiguous. The CDR3 is 15 amino acids. Germline CDR1 is LGHNA and CDR2 is YSLEER. Trimming pared 3 bases from V and 0 bases from J, leaving 9 bases between. The CDR3 DNA reads as TGCGCCAGCAGCCAGCAGGCGTCTAGCAATCAGCCCCAGCATTTT. Its translation is CASSQQASSNQPQHF.

A single count supports this clone. This sequence joins TRBV18 and TRBJ1-2; 11 positions match TRBD1. Germline loops: CDR1 KGHSH, CDR2 LQKENI. CDR3 length equals 16 residues. The J segment lost 2 bases and the V segment lost 0 bases, leaving 2 bases of the junction unmatched. CDR3 amino acids: CASSPPGTGGNYGYTF. The CDR3 coding sequence is TGTGCCAGCTCACCACCGGGGACAGGGGGGAACTATGGCTACACCTTC.

This rearrangement joins TRBV25-1 to TRBJ2-7, with D maybe TRBD1 (6 bases). The CDR3 contains 15 residues. Looked up from germline, CDR1 is MGHDK and CDR2 is SYGVNS. V dropped 4 bases and J dropped 5 bases, with 18 bases sitting between them. CDR3 DNA sequence: TGTGCCAGCAGTGGTCCTGGGGGCTGGGTAGACGAGCAGTACTTC. It codes for CASSGPGGWVDEQYF.

The chain has TRBV27 and TRBJ1-5, with D hard to call. The CDR3 is 15 residues long. The V gene's germline CDR1 is MNHEY and CDR2 SMNVEV (reference sequence). Between the trimmed V and J ends, which lost 2 bases and 0 bases, there was a span of 8 bases. The chain's CDR3 is CASSLGGSSNQPQHF. The CDR3 DNA follows: TGTGCCAGCAGTTTAGGAGGGAGTAGCAATCAGCCCCAGCATTTT.

V and J are TRBV7-2 and TRBJ2-3; D gene uncertain. V was clipped by 5 bases and J by 6 bases, with 9 bases between them. CDR1 and CDR2 from the germline V gene are SGHTA and FQGNSA. CDR3 length: 12 amino acids. CDR3 sequence (DNA): TGTGCCAGCAGCCAGCAGTGGGATACGCAGTATTTT. This gives the protein CASSQQWDTQYF.

V and J are TRBV7-7 and TRBJ2-3; TRBD2 agrees at 7 bases. Looked up from germline, CDR1 is SSHAT and CDR2 is FNYEAQ (reference sequence). This CDR3 is 15 amino acids long. V gave up 1 base and J gave up 2 bases; unmatched junction bases: 3. The DNA of the CDR3 is TGTGCCAGCAGCTTAGGACTAGCCAACACAGATACGCAGTATTTT. Translating gives CASSLGLANTDTQYF. Supplemented by reference TRBV7-7 and TRBJ2-3, the full variable domain reads GAGVSQSPRYKVTKRGQDVTLRCDPISSHATLYWYQQALGQGPEFLTYFNYEAQPDKSGLPSDRFSAERPEGSISTLTIQRTEQRDSAMYRCASSLGLANTDTQYFGPGTRLTVL.

The chain is built from TRBV6-1 and TRBJ2-7; D is possibly TRBD2 (6 bases). Germline values: CDR1 MNHNS, CDR2 SASEGT. The CDR3 runs to 13 residues. V gave up 4 bases and J gave up 4 bases, with 11 bases separating them. The CDR3, as DNA: TGTGCCAGCAGTGTCCGGGACTTATACGAGCAGTACTTC. Its protein is CASSVRDLYEQYF.

V gene TRBV27 combines with J gene TRBJ2-1; unclear D gene. Between the trimmed V and J ends, which lost 4 bases and 10 bases, there was a span of 8 bases. Germline values: CDR1 MNHEY, CDR2 SMNVEV (reference sequence). The CDR3 extends over 11 amino acids. As DNA, the CDR3 is TGTGCCAGCAGTTCCTTATACGAGCAGTTCTTC. Its protein is CASSSLYEQFF.

V and J are TRBV25-1 and TRBJ1-6; D gene ambiguous. V lost 2 bases and J 0 bases, leaving 11 bases between the germline ends. The CDR3 covers 17 residues. Germline V gives CDR1 MGHDK, CDR2 SYGVNS. The CDR3 nucleotides read TGTGCCAGCAGTGAAGTAGCCTCCCTCTCCTATAATTCACCCCTCCACTTT. The encoded protein is CASSEVASLSYNSPLHF.

This chain connects TRBV27 to TRBJ2-1; the D gene is possibly TRBD2 (5 bases). The CDR3 runs to 15 residues. Trimming removed 2 bases at V and 2 bases at J, with 10 bases between. Germline loops: CDR1 MNHEY, CDR2 SMNVEV (reference sequence). This CDR3 is CASSLGLAPYNEQFF. The CDR3, as DNA: TGTGCCAGCAGTTTAGGCCTAGCCCCCTACAATGAGCAGTTCTTC.

V usage is TRBV27 and J usage is TRBJ1-5; TRBD1 agrees at 9 bases. CDR3 length equals 15 residues. Germline V gene sequence: CDR1 MNHEY, CDR2 SMNVEV (reference sequence). The trim removed 6 bases at V and 2 bases at J, leaving 5 bases unmatched. This chain's CDR3 is CASSSQGARNQPQHF. CDR3 nucleotide sequence: TGTGCCAGCAGCTCACAGGGGGCCCGCAATCAGCCCCAGCATTTT.